The rows below give T cell receptor beta chains drawn from one sample of a study of CD8+CD57+ T cells in acquired aplastic anemia. Each CDR3 protein is one row after TCRdb ran MiXCR on the reads. Here the sample spans 150,000 to 200,000 distinct CDR3 sequences, roughly 50% being singletons. Specimen: sorted CD4+, CD8+, or CD8+CD57+ T cells (not recorded which) from PBMCs. These receptor sequences come from a human donor with aplastic anemia. Both conserved end residues are trimmed from each CDR3. Each record gives: V gene, CDR3 protein.

TRBV7-9 | ASSLGRGVNTEAF
TRBV15 | ATSRTSGRPQH
TRBV24-1 | ATSGAEDAKPYEQY
TRBV29-1 | SVEGIRDRVSRETQY
TRBV2 | ASSEPSGRNYEQY
TRBV6-1 | ASVKSGARGNTIY
TRBV19 | ASSIGRAAYGYT
TRBV30 | AWSEGDTIY
TRBV7-2 | ASSLVQGRDTQY
TRBV2 | ASSEPRGGNTEAF
TRBV5-1 | ASSPRTNSNEQF
TRBV18 | ASSPEEQGLYEQY
TRBV27 | ASRGPMRETQY
TRBV7-6 | ASSLPNTDAF
TRBV2 | ASSLSGSHVGRELF
TRBV20-1 | SARRDILNSYEQY
TRBV9 | ASSPRGGQETQY
TRBV20-1 | SLRDFSEKLF
TRBV29-1 | SAEPPTGSSYNEQF
TRBV7-2 | ASSDPRAPYEQY
TRBV19 | ASSTGQGRYEQY
TRBV10-3 | AISESDRVATEAF
TRBV7-2 | ASSSEQGHTEAF
TRBV19 | ASRTGGSNSPLH
TRBV7-3 | ASSLTPGQGYEQY
TRBV19 | ASSQIQGQFYYGYT
TRBV29-1 | SGIGLAVSNEQF
TRBV11-3 | ASREVGGPEDTQY
TRBV7-9 | AGSLDGQGDGYT
TRBV13 | ASTPADLNTGELF
TRBV7-7 | ASSPDGGYEQY
TRBV20-1 | SGVSRGEQY
TRBV5-6 | ASRVRAGSPLH
TRBV27 | ASSLIAGGHIQY
TRBV9 | ASSVAPSGAVIYEQY
TRBV15 | ATSRDRTNEQF
TRBV10-2 | ASSDQLVGETQY
TRBV24-1 | ATSDRDSSNQPQH
TRBV14 | ASSETRVSSAF
TRBV2 | ASSEGANSPLH
TRBV19 | ASSIAIEAF
TRBV5-1 | ASSLGFGGFLHEQY
TRBV9 | ASSPRQGGDTIY
TRBV5-6 | ASSPIMNTEAF
TRBV7-2 | ASSFTETQY
TRBV24-1 | ASSLQGALYGYT
TRBV12-3/TRBV12-4 | ASSSGTGVVYGYT
TRBV6-2/TRBV6-3 | ASSSIAGGPANEQF
TRBV7-9 | ASSPHPETQY
TRBV11-2 | ASSLDPQGRTEAF
TRBV19 | ASKSGTGDHPEAF
TRBV6-1 | ASSLTGSGNTVY
TRBV7-2 | ASRADQETQY